This T cell receptor beta chain was recovered during a study of T cell repertoires in cytomegalovirus infection. Study as a whole: Newly reported HLA-C-restricted and thoroughly characterized HLA-B-restricted CMV epitopes were employed. Public TCR beta signature analysis indicated the presence of both CMV infection and matching HLA type.

Study-level findings and limits: CMV-specific TCR beta clonotypes restricted by HLA-C were the ones dominating the ex vivo response. Totalled public TCR beta family frequency picked out people who carried CMV plus the relevant HLA.

A single count supports this clonotype. Its target is not known. Via MiXCR, TCRdb re-called the reads, giving one row per CDR3 protein. The data hold about 130,000 distinct CDR3 sequences, with roughly 32% observed a single time. The CDR3 has 13 amino acids. V shed 1 base and J shed 8 bases, with 11 bases lying between them. Per the germline V gene, CDR1 is LGHDT and CDR2 is YNNKEL (reference sequence). The sample in question was CD8+ T cells from cultured PBMCs, obtained from culture after CMV antigen stimulation. The chain links TRBV3-1 to TRBJ1-1; D is ambiguous. This TCR was sampled from a human donor in good health (CMV status not recorded). Some clones in this sample may be carry-over from other donors' samples. The DNA of the CDR3 is TGTGCCAGCAGCCAAGTTTCAAGGACGGAAGCTTTCTTT. The encoded protein is CASSQVSRTEAFF. Full variable domain (remainder filled in from reference TRBV3-1 and TRBJ1-1): DTAVSQTPKYLVTQMGNDKSIKCEQNLGHDTMYWYKQDSKKFLKIMFSYNNKELIINETVPNRFSPKSPDKAHLNLHINSLELGDSAVYFCASSQVSRTEAFFGQGTRLTVV.